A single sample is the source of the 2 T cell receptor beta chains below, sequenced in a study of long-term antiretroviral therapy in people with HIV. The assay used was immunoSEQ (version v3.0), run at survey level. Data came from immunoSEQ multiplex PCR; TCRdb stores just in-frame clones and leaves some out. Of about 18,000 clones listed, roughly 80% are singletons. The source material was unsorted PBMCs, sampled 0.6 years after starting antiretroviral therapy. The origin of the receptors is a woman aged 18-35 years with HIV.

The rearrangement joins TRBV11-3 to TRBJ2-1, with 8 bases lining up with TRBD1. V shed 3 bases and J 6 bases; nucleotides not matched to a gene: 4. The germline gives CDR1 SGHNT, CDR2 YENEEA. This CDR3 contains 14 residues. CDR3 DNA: TGTGCCAGCAGCTTCAGGGGGCAGGCCAATGAGCAGTTCTTC. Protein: CASSFRGQANEQFF.

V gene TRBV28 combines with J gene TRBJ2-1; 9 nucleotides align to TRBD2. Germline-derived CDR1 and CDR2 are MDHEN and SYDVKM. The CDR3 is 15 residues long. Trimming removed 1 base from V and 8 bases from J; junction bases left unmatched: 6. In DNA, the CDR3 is TGTGCCAGCAGTTTATTCCTAGCGGGATCTGATGAGCAGTTCTTC. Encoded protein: CASSLFLAGSDEQFF.